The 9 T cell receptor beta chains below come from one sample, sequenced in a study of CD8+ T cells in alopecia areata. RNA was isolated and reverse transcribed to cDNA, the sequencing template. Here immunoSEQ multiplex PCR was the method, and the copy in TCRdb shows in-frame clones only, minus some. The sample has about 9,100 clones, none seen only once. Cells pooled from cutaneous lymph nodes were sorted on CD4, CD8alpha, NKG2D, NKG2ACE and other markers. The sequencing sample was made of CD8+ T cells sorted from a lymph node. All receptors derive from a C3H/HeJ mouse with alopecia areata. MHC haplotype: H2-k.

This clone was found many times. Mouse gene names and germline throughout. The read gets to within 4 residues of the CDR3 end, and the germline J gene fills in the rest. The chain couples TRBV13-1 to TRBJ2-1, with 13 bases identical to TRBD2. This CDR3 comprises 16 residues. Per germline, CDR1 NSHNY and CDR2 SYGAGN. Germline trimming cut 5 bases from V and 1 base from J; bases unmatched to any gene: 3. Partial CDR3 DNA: TGTGCCAGCAGCCGGGACTGGGGGGGGAACTATGCT. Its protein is CASSRDWGGNYA. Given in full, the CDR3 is CASSRDWGGNYAEQFF.

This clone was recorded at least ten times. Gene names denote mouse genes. CDR3 amino acids: CASRDWGGLYEQYF. The CDR3 bases that were read are TGTGCCAGCAGGGACTGGGGGGGTCTCTAT. The V gene is TRBV13-3, the J gene TRBJ2-7; 12 positions agree with TRBD2. The read comes to an end 4 residues before the CDR3 does, leaving the germline J gene to fill in the end. Losses at the gene ends were 5 bases for V and 3 bases for J; bases not matched to a gene: 3. This CDR3 is 14 amino acids long. Germline CDR1 reads NNHDY; CDR2 reads SYVADS.

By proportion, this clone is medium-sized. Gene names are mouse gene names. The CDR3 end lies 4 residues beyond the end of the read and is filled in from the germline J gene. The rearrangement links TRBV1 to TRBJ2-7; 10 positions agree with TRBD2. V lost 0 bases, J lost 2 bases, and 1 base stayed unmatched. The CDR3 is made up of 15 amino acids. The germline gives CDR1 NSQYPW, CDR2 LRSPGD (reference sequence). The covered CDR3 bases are TGCACCTGCAGTGCAGATACTGGGGGGGCCTAT. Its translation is CTCSADTGGAY. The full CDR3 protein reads CTCSADTGGAYEQYF.

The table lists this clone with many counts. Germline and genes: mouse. This CDR3 is CASGEMGGRSQNTLYF. The sequenced CDR3 bases are TGTGCCAGCGGTGAGATGGGGGGGCGGAGTCAAAAC. The chain joins TRBV13-2 to TRBJ2-4; the match to TRBD2 covers 9 bases. The CDR3 is cut off 4 residues early in the read; its end comes from the germline J gene. Germline V gene sequence: CDR1 NNHNN, CDR2 SYGAGS (reference sequence). CDR3 length: 16 residues. The V and J ends lost 2 bases and 0 bases, in that order; junction bases with no gene match: 4.

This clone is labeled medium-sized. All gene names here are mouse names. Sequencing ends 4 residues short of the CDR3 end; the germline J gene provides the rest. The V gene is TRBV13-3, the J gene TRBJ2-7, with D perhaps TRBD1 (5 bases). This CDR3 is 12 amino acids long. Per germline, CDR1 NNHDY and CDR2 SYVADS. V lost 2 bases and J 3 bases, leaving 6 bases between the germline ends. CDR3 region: CASSEDNYEQYF. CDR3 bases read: TGTGCCAGCAGTGAGGACAACTAT.

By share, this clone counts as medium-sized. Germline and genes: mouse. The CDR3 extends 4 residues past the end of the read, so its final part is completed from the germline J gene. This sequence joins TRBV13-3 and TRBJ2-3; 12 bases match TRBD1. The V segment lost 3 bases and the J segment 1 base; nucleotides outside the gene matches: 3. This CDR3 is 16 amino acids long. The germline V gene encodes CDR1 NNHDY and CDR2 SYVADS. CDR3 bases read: TGTGCCAGCAGTGCGGGACAGGGGGCAGGTGCAGAA. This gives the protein CASSAGQGAGAE. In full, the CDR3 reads CASSAGQGAGAETLYF.

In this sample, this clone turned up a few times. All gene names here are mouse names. CDR3 DNA, as far as it was read: TGTGCCAGCAGCAGACTGGGGGGTCTGGGCACCGGG. It codes for CASSRLGGLGTG. The CDR3, in full, reads CASSRLGGLGTGQLYF. This chain uses TRBV19 with TRBJ2-2; TRBD2 matches 10 bases. The missing CDR3 end, 4 residues past where the read stops, is filled in from the germline J gene. CDR1 and CDR2 (germline): FNHDT, SITEND (reference sequence). V was pared by 5 bases and J by 4 bases, with 8 bases of the junction left unmatched. The CDR3 totals 16 residues.

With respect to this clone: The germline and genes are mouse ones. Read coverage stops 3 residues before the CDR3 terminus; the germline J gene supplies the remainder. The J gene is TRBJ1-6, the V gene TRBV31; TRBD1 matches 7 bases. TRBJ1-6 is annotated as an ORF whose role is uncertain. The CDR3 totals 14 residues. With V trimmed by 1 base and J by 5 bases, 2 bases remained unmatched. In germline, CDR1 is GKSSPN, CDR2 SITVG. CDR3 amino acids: CAWSPGQNNSPLYF. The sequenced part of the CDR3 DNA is TGTGCCTGGAGTCCGGGACAGAATAATTCGCCC.

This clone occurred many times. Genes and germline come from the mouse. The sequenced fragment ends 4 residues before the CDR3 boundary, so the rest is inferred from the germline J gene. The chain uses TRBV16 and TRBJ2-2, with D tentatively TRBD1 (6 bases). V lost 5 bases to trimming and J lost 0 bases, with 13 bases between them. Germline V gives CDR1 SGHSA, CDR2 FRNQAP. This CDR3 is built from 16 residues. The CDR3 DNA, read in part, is TGTGCAAGCAGCCTCCCGGGACAAACAAACACCGGG. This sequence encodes CASSLPGQTNTG. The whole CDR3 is CASSLPGQTNTGQLYF.